These 2 T cell receptor beta chains were sequenced from one sample in a study of long-term antiretroviral therapy in people with HIV. Running of the v3.0 immunoSEQ assay took place at survey level. TCRdb's copy holds only in-frame clones and misses some; the assay was immunoSEQ multiplex PCR. Altogether about 35,000 clones are present, roughly 93% being singletons, with the ten largest covering 3.6%. Sequenced material: unsorted PBMCs, taken 4.1 years after starting antiretroviral therapy. The receptor source for this set is a woman aged 50 to 60 with HIV.

The rearrangement uses TRBV13 and TRBJ1-5; D remains ambiguous. The CDR3 has 12 residues. Germline V gene lookup returns CDR1 PRHDT and CDR2 FYEKMQ (reference sequence). V lost 5 bases, J lost 6 bases, and 8 bases lay in between. CDR3 nucleotides: TGTGCCAGCAGCATCGGGGTTCAGCCCCAGCATTTT. Translation gives CASSIGVQPQHF.

The rearrangement joins TRBV12-5 to TRBJ1-6; D is unclear. Looked up from germline, CDR1 is LGHNT and CDR2 is FRNRAP. V shed 2 bases and J shed 8 bases, with 4 bases lying between them. CDR3 length equals 12 residues. The CDR3 DNA is TGTGCTAGTGGTTTGAGCGATTCACCCCTCCACTTT. This sequence encodes CASGLSDSPLHF.